The present TCR beta chain was sequenced within a study of blood T cell repertoires in COVID-19. There are 15 residues in the CDR3. Germline loops: CDR1 SEHNR, CDR2 FQNEAQ (reference sequence). The V and J ends lost 0 bases and 4 bases, in that order; junction bases with no gene match: 4. Using immunoSEQ multiplex PCR, the repertoire was profiled, and TCRdb retains in-frame clones only, with some absent. The sample consists of about 150,000 clones, about 84% of them appearing once. The TCR comes from a man in his 60s with active or convalescent COVID-19. Sequenced input: peripheral blood. This chain links TRBV7-9 with TRBJ1-2; 8 bases map to TRBD1. The CDR3 nucleotides read TGTGCCAGCAGCTTAGCTGACGGACAGGGCTATGGCTACACCTTC. It yields the protein CASSLADGQGYGYTF.